The clone carrying this TCR beta chain occurred many times. Its cognate antigen is unknown. The data are from a study of CD8 T cells in ankylosing spondylitis. For TCR beta, libraries came from quantitative 5'-RACE with molecular barcodes. TCRdb re-called the 5' RACE reads through MiXCR, storing one row per CDR3 protein. Seen here are over 110,000 distinct CDR3 sequences, 7% to 10% observed once, and the top ten hold approximately 6.8%. Findings of the study overall: One TCR beta motif, made up of roughly 8 highly homologous variants, appeared characteristic of ankylosing spondylitis blood. Disease-linked clones displayed a CD8+ phenotype and appeared relatively rarely in peripheral blood.

Germline CDR1 SEHNR, CDR2 FQNEAQ (reference sequence). Trimming left V 6 bases short and J 8 bases short, with 16 bases between. The CDR3 contains 13 residues. The source is a male donor with ankylosing spondylitis. Source material: synovial fluid, either unsorted or a sorted T cell fraction (not recorded which). V is TRBV7-9 and J is TRBJ1-2, with TRBD1 as a possible D gene (5 bases). The CDR3 DNA sequence: TGTGCCAGCAGAGCACAGGCGGCGCAAGGCTACACCTTC. As protein: CASRAQAAQGYTF. The entire variable domain, with the rest obtained from reference TRBV7-9 and TRBJ1-2, is as follows: DTGVSQNPRHKITKRGQNVTFRCDPISEHNRLYWYRQTLGQGPEFLTYFQNEAQLEKSRLLSDRFSAERPKGSFSTLEIQRTEQGDSAMYLCASRAQAAQGYTFGSGTRLTVV.